This entry concerns a single T cell receptor beta chain. This CDR3 is built from 15 residues. V was shortened by 4 bases and J by 2 bases, with 15 bases between the two germline ends. Germline-derived CDR1 and CDR2 are DFQATT and SNEGSKA (reference sequence). The sample originates from a study of T cell repertoires in cytomegalovirus infection. Study-wide background: Indications of both CMV infection and matching HLA type were provided by public TCR beta signatures.

MiXCR, run by TCRdb on the reads, gives a single entry per CDR3 protein. The table shows more than 650,000 distinct CDR3 sequences, with less than 40% occurring only once. The chain links TRBV20-1 to TRBJ2-1; D call uncertain. This TCR derives from a human donor in good health (CMV status not recorded). Some clones in this sample may be carry-over from other donors' samples. What was sequenced was PBMCs. The CDR3 spells CSATRAAPTYNEQFF. In DNA, the CDR3 is TGCAGTGCTACACGGGCGGCTCCCACCTACAATGAGCAGTTCTTC.